This record looks at one T cell receptor (beta chain) sequence and its context. No antigen is known for it. No much larger clonotype is one base removed from it; base qualities were not supplied. The sample comes from a study of blood T cell repertoires in COVID-19 (dated by TCRdb to about 2020). Regarding the complete study: Collaborator samples came from the United States, Italy and Spain and covered acute and convalescent phases of COVID-19. The repertoires were made available in a free public database intended to serve as a resource for research on the immune response to SARS-CoV-2. HLA class I and class II types, where available, came from metadata supplied by the sample provider rather than from assay-based typing. Deeply sampled blood TCRbeta repertoires from subjects exposed to, actively infected with, or recovered from COVID-19 were included in the dataset. The material from the prospective study consisted of cDNA or gDNA derived from T cells, B-cell-depleted T cells, or PBMCs. Nearly every sample came with metadata listing a de-identified subject ID, COVID-19 status, age in years and sex. The samples were drawn from the first 160 participants of the ongoing ImmuneRACE study and from some 1,300 subjects provided by 6 global collaborators.

At one collaborating source in Seattle, patients were enrolled during active infection and were followed longitudinally through the course of disease. Collaborating institutions collected whole blood in K2EDTA tubes following their own protocols. For TCRbeta analysis, collaborators shipped samples as frozen whole blood, isolated PBMCs, or DNA extracted from either of those sample types. The immunoSEQ Assay, a bias-controlled multiplex PCR, was used to amplify TCRbeta CDR3 regions from genomic DNA. Per the original workflow: The number of nucleated cells in each sample was estimated from the amplification of reference gene primers within the assay. Sequence reads were collapsed and filtered to measure the absolute abundance of every unique TCRbeta CDR3 rearrangement. For each sample, productive Simpson clonality was calculated as the square root of Simpson's diversity index across productive rearrangements. TCRdb provides this immuneACCESS table in a form limited to in-frame rearrangements. Some clones are lacking; in checked studies, under half of them reflect an unresolved V gene, and why the rest are absent is not known. V, J and clone size are those of that table, while D and trimming were read from the DNA. The sample records under 450,000 clones, over 75% of which are singletons. Roughly 1.6% of the sample goes to the ten largest clones.

CDR1 and CDR2 (KGHDR, SFDVKD) derive from the germline V gene. V sheds 4 bases and J sheds 2 bases, leaving 10 bases between their ends. Inclusive of the bounding cysteine and phenylalanine, the CDR3 is 14 residues long. The CDR3 DNA has 42 bases and is translated from base 1. Results the study describes overall, beyond this receptor: The quantity of clinical and demographic metadata differed by source and by participant and was supplied without curation.

The specimen was peripheral blood. The chain joins TRBV24-1 to TRBJ2-5; the D gene is perhaps TRBD1, on 6 matching bases. The TCR sequence derives from a woman aged 40 to 50 with COVID-19, enrolled during active disease. The CDR3 reads CATSEPGQQETQYF. The nucleotides are TGTGCCACCAGTGAACCAGGACAGCAAGAGACCCAGTACTTC.